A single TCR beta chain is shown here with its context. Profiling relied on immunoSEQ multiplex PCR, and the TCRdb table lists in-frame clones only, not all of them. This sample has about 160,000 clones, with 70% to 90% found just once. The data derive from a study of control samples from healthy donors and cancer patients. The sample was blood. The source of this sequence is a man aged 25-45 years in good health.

The CDR3 DNA reads as TGTGCCAGCAGTCGGAGTCCCAATGAAAAACTGTTTTTT. Protein: CASSRSPNEKLFF. V usage is TRBV28 and J usage is TRBJ1-4; D is ambiguous. This CDR3 is 13 amino acids long. The germline V gene has CDR1 MDHEN and CDR2 SYDVKM. V was trimmed by 5 bases and J by 5 bases, leaving 9 bases between them. The whole variable domain, filled in from reference TRBV28 and TRBJ1-4, reads DVKVTQSSRYLVKRTGEKVFLECVQDMDHENMFWYRQDPGLGLRLIYFSYDVKMKEKGDIPEGYSVSREKKERFSLILESASTNQTSMYLCASSRSPNEKLFFGSGTQLSVL.